Listed below are T cell receptor beta chains from one sample, sequenced in a study of Graves' ophthalmopathy and Graves' hyperthyroidism. TCRdb processed the multiplex PCR reads anew with MiXCR; each CDR3 protein has one entry. Of 200,000 to 300,000 distinct CDR3 sequences listed, around 42% are singletons. The sample consisted of peripheral blood. All receptors derive from an adult man with Graves' ophthalmopathy. Both conserved end residues are part of each CDR3. Fields, in order: clone size, D gene, V gene, J gene, CDR3 protein, CDR3 DNA. A D gene is named only where the DNA matches it firmly. Clone size is given for some rows only: seen once, a few or many times, or a class if the clone is expanded.

.	TRBD1	TRBV5-4	TRBJ1-5	CASSAGTGAGQPQHF	TGTGCCAGCAGCGCCGGGACAGGGGCAGGCCAGCCCCAGCATTTT
.	.	TRBV5-1	TRBJ1-3	CASCSSRGNTIYF	TGCGCCAGCTGTTCCTCACGGGGAAACACCATATATTTT
.	TRBD2	TRBV10-2	TRBJ2-2	CASSEPGLATGELFF	TGCGCCAGCAGTGAGCCCGGACTAGCTACCGGGGAGCTGTTTTTT
.	TRBD2	TRBV20-1	TRBJ2-5	CSPEAGDYQETQYF	TGCAGCCCGGAGGCGGGGGACTACCAAGAGACCCAGTACTTC
few	.	TRBV3-1	TRBJ2-7	CASSQRAGEQYF	TGTGCCAGCAGCCAACGGGCGGGGGAGCAGTACTTC
few	.	TRBV7-2	TRBJ2-6	CASSLVSSEGATGANVLTF	TGTGCCAGCAGCTTAGTGAGTTCGGAGGGAGCCACTGGGGCCAACGTCCTGACTTTC
.	.	TRBV7-3	TRBJ2-5	CASSLAVQETQYF	TGTGCCAGCAGCTTAGCGGTCCAAGAGACCCAGTACTTC
.	TRBD1	TRBV15	TRBJ1-1	CATSSQTGALTEAFF	TGTGCCACCAGCAGCCAGACAGGGGCTCTCACTGAAGCTTTCTTT
.	.	TRBV10-2	TRBJ2-7	CASSPLLGEQYF	TGTGCCAGCAGCCCCTTGCTCGGGGAGCAGTACTTC
few	.	TRBV12-3/TRBV12-4	TRBJ1-1	CASSPNDGLNTEAFF	TGTGCCAGCAGTCCGAACGACGGTTTGAACACTGAAGCTTTCTTT
many	.	TRBV7-7	TRBJ2-7	CASSWDTAKTYEQYF	TGTGCTAGCAGCTGGGACACTGCCAAAACCTACGAGCAGTACTTC
once	TRBD1	TRBV7-2	TRBJ1-1	CASSFGTGETEAFF	TGTGCCAGCAGCTTTGGGACAGGAGAGACTGAAGCTTTCTTT
.	.	TRBV5-6	TRBJ1-3	CASSPDRRSGNTIYF	TGTGCCAGCAGCCCGGACAGACGCTCTGGAAACACCATATATTTT
many	.	TRBV29-1	TRBJ1-1	CSVGHMNTEAFF	TGCAGCGTTGGCCACATGAACACTGAAGCTTTCTTT
.	TRBD2	TRBV19	TRBJ2-5	CASTPGVAGGLETQYF	TGTGCCAGTACTCCGGGAGTAGCGGGAGGGCTAGAGACCCAGTACTTC
.	.	TRBV7-2	TRBJ2-7	CASSGAPGATAYEQYF	TGTGCCAGCAGCGGAGCCCCCGGGGCCACAGCCTACGAGCAGTACTTC
.	.	TRBV5-1	TRBJ2-7	CASKRQDYEQYF	TGCGCCAGCAAGCGGCAAGACTACGAGCAGTACTTC
many	.	TRBV10-3	TRBJ1-2	CAISEKDGYTF	TGTGCCATCAGTGAAAAGGATGGCTACACCTTC
many	.	TRBV7-8	TRBJ1-6	CASSHTGSSYNSPLHF	TGTGCCAGCAGCCACACAGGGAGCTCCTATAATTCACCCCTCCACTTT
.	.	TRBV7-7	TRBJ2-5	CASSLVASQETQYF	TGTGCTAGCAGCTTAGTGGCTAGCCAAGAGACCCAGTACTTC
many	TRBD2	TRBV10-3	TRBJ2-5	CAISRTSAAQETQYF	TGTGCCATCAGCCGGACTAGTGCGGCCCAAGAGACCCAGTACTTC
.	.	TRBV7-8	TRBJ1-1	CASSPQGIGGRHGTEAFF	TGTGCCAGCAGCCCACAAGGAATCGGGGGGCGGCATGGCACTGAAGCTTTCTTT
few	.	TRBV5-8	TRBJ1-2	CASSLYGTYGYTF	TGTGCCAGCAGCTTGTACGGAACCTATGGCTACACCTTC
.	TRBD1	TRBV12-3/TRBV12-4	TRBJ1-2	CASTEGRGPGYTF	TGTGCCAGCACGGAAGGCAGGGGGCCTGGCTACACCTTC
.	.	TRBV6-5	TRBJ1-1	CASSPHMTAKNTEAFF	TGTGCCAGCAGCCCCCACATGACAGCCAAGAACACTGAAGCTTTCTTT
few	.	TRBV9	TRBJ1-2	CASSLRWTAYDGYTF	TGTGCCAGCAGCCTCCGCTGGACAGCCTACGATGGCTACACCTTC